One and the same sample provided the 24 T cell receptor beta chains below, sequenced in a study of regulatory T cells in long-lasting Graves disease (dated by TCRdb to the early 2020s). The receptor library was made with multiplex PCR. The instrument given in TCRdb is Illumina HiSeq 4000. TCR beta libraries were built with iRepertoire HTBI primers and Arm-PCR amplification of CDR3 regions. TCRdb reprocessing: public reads trimmed at Q25 with fastp, clones called with MiXCR, in-frame beta chains kept. A single entry per CDR3 protein holds the most common genes and DNA from its merged rows. Present in this sample are around 400,000 distinct CDR3 sequences, about 25% of which were seen just once. Jointly, the top ten make up about a quarter of the sample. The time point label here, explained by the study, means: persistent/refractory GD, antithyroid drugs over 5 years with positive TRAb. RNA was extracted from PBMCs in TRIzol for both TCR sequencing and RNA sequencing.

The specimen was peripheral blood mononuclear cells (PBMCs), collected when the disease was refractory, from a patient treated with antithyroid drugs. The source of these receptors is a female donor with Graves disease.

This sequence joins TRBV20-1 and TRBJ2-1; the match to TRBD2 covers 11 bases. CDR3 length: 15 residues. Germline CDR1 and CDR2: DFQATT and SNEGSKA (reference sequence). The ends lost 5 bases at V and 8 bases at J; junction bases unmatched: 11. CDR3 in DNA: TGCAGTGCTTCCTCTACTAGCGGGAGTTTTGATGAGCAGTTCTTC. Its translation: CSASSTSGSFDEQFF.

This clonotype was counted many times. The rearrangement joins TRBV2 to TRBJ2-7, with 7 positions matching TRBD1. This CDR3 comprises 14 residues. The ends lost 6 bases at V and 4 bases at J; junction bases unmatched: 9. From germline, CDR1 is SNHLY and CDR2 FYNNEI. CDR3 residues: CASSGPGQRYEQYF. As DNA, the CDR3 is TGTGCCAGCAGCGGGCCGGGACAGCGTTACGAGCAGTACTTC.

This clonotype was observed a handful of times. The J gene is TRBJ2-6, the V gene TRBV9, with a possible D match to TRBD1 (6 bases). This CDR3 has 17 residues. The germline CDR1 and CDR2 sequences are SGDLS and YYNGEE. V dropped 2 bases and J dropped 0 bases, with 12 bases sitting between them. CDR3 DNA sequence: TGTGCCAGCAGCGTTAGCCAGGGGCTCTCTGGGGCCAACGTCCTGACTTTC. It specifies CASSVSQGLSGANVLTF.

This clonotype turned up a few times. The rearrangement joins TRBV5-1 to TRBJ2-7, with D hard to call. Trimming left V 0 bases short and J 1 base short, with 11 bases between. The CDR3 is 15 residues long. Germline V gives CDR1 SGHRS, CDR2 YFSETQ. The CDR3 here is CASSLVGTNSYEQYF. The CDR3, as DNA: TGCGCCAGCAGCTTGGTAGGCACCAATTCCTACGAGCAGTACTTC.

CDR3 loop: CSARALGLTGGTTYEQYF. The CDR3 DNA reads TGCAGTGCTAGAGCTCTCGGCCTGACAGGGGGGACTACCTACGAGCAGTACTTC. The V call is TRBV20-1, the J call TRBJ2-7; 9 bases line up with TRBD1. This CDR3 is 18 amino acids long. Germline V gene lookup returns CDR1 DFQATT and CDR2 SNEGSKA (reference sequence). The trim removed 1 base at V and 2 bases at J, leaving 15 bases unmatched.

The rearrangement joins TRBV4-3 to TRBJ2-7, with D perhaps TRBD1 (7 bases). CDR1 is LGHNA and CDR2 is YSLEER in the germline V gene. Trimming stripped 1 base from V and 0 bases from J, with 13 bases between. This CDR3 is built from 16 residues. CDR3 sequence reads: CASSQGYQGGSYEQYF. DNA for the CDR3: TGCGCCAGCAGCCAAGGCTATCAGGGGGGCTCCTACGAGCAGTACTTC.

In regard to this clonotype: This clone may be a read error of a much larger clone one base away. The rearrangement uses TRBV27 and TRBJ1-5, with no clear D. In germline, CDR1 is MNHEY, CDR2 SMNVEV (reference sequence). The V end lost 4 bases, the J end lost 3 bases, and 13 bases lay between the germline ends. This CDR3 spans 15 amino acids. The CDR3: CASSSNTNSNQPQHF. CDR3 coding DNA: TGTGCCAGCAGTTCCAATACAAACTCCAATCAGCCCCAGCATTTT.

The chain recombines TRBV5-1 with TRBJ1-1; D is unresolved. CDR3 size: 13 residues. Germline values: CDR1 SGHRS, CDR2 YFSETQ. V lost 4 bases to trimming and J lost 6 bases, with 13 bases between them. DNA for the CDR3: TGCGCCAGCAGCGTGGAAACAGCTCCTGAAGCTTTCTTT. Amino acids: CASSVETAPEAFF. The complete variable domain, with remaining parts taken from reference TRBV5-1 and TRBJ1-1, reads KAGVTQTPRYLIKTRGQQVTLSCSPISGHRSVSWYQQTPGQGLQFLFEYFSETQRNKGNFPGRFSGRQFSNSRSEMNVSTLELGDSALYLCASSVETAPEAFFGQGTRLTVV.

This clonotype has ten or more counts. This chain connects TRBV12-3 or TRBV12-4 to TRBJ1-1; a weak D match, TRBD1 (5 bases). Trimming took off 2 bases at V and 5 bases at J, with 12 bases between the two ends. This CDR3 spans 14 amino acids. Here the CDR3 reads CASSLSTAITEAFF. The CDR3 nucleotides are TGTGCCAGCAGTTTATCGACAGCTATAACTGAAGCTTTCTTT.

This clonotype was seen once. The rearrangement uses TRBV20-1 and TRBJ2-4; 7 bases are a match to TRBD1. V lost 1 base, J lost 13 bases, and 7 bases stayed unmatched. The CDR3 sequence is 12 residues long. The germline V gene has CDR1 DFQATT and CDR2 SNEGSKA (reference sequence). The CDR3 region has the DNA TGCAGTGCTAGAGGGGACAGACCCCCCCAGTACTTC. This gives the protein CSARGDRPPQYF.

This clonotype appeared a few times. V gene TRBV5-6 combines with J gene TRBJ2-2, with TRBD1 matching over 8 bases. Per the germline V gene, CDR1 is SGHDT and CDR2 is YYEEEE. The CDR3 runs to 17 residues. V lost 4 bases, J lost 4 bases, and 12 bases stayed unmatched. The CDR3 sequence: CASSHPETGVITGELFF. The CDR3 DNA follows: TGTGCCAGCAGCCATCCCGAGACAGGGGTTATCACCGGGGAGCTGTTTTTT.

This clonotype was detected a few times. The chain carries TRBV20-1 and TRBJ2-1; D is undetermined. V shed 1 base and J shed 7 bases, with 11 bases lying between them. Germline values: CDR1 DFQATT, CDR2 SNEGSKA (reference sequence). The CDR3 covers 13 residues. CDR3 nucleotide sequence: TGCAGTGCTAGAGTACCGGGTGAGAATGAGCAGTTCTTC. Encoded protein: CSARVPGENEQFF.

J is TRBJ2-7 and V is TRBV15; D not resolved. Germline V lookup: CDR1 LNHNV, CDR2 YYDKDF (reference sequence). Trimming took off 0 bases at V and 3 bases at J, with 9 bases between the two ends. There are 14 residues in the CDR3. CDR3: CATSREQGIYEQYF. The CDR3 DNA reads TGTGCCACCAGCAGAGAGCAAGGAATCTACGAGCAGTACTTC.

A single count supports this clonotype. The chain has TRBV7-9 and TRBJ2-5, with D possibly being TRBD1 (7 bases). This CDR3 has 15 residues. Trimming took 5 bases from V and 1 from J, leaving 14 bases between them. CDR1 is SEHNR and CDR2 is FQNEAQ in the germline V gene (reference sequence). The CDR3 is CASSLPGGFQETQYF. The CDR3 DNA sequence: TGTGCCAGCAGCCTCCCAGGGGGGTTCCAAGAGACCCAGTACTTC.

This clonotype was found a few times. This chain uses TRBV20-1 with TRBJ2-5; D may match TRBD1 or TRBD2 (5 bases each). This CDR3 has 13 amino acids. V lost 6 bases and J lost 5, with 16 bases in between. Germline V gives CDR1 DFQATT, CDR2 SNEGSKA (reference sequence). Here the CDR3 reads CSAGLGVWETQYF. The DNA for the CDR3 is TGCAGTGCAGGCCTGGGGGTATGGGAGACCCAGTACTTC.

A remark on this clonotype: One end of the junction varies from germline; a read error may be responsible. CDR3 in amino acids: CASSDDQAWDERYF. The DNA for the CDR3 is TGTGCCAGCAGTGACGACCAAGCCTGGGACGAGCGGTACTTC. This sequence joins TRBV25-1 and TRBJ2-7, with D perhaps given as TRBD1 or TRBD2 (5 bases each). This CDR3 is 14 amino acids long. Germline CDR1 is MGHDK and CDR2 is SYGVNS.

This chain connects TRBV2 to TRBJ2-1; tentative D call: TRBD2 (5 bases). In germline, CDR1 is SNHLY, CDR2 FYNNEI. The CDR3 contains 14 residues. V was clipped by 9 bases and J by 0 bases, with 12 bases between them. CDR3 in amino acids: CASLDSTSYNEQFF. The CDR3 nucleotides are TGTGCCAGTTTGGACTCCACCTCCTACAATGAGCAGTTCTTC.

Comment on this clonotype: As the CDR3 is not closed by the conserved phenylalanine or tryptophan, this likely results from a read error. V is TRBV2 and J is TRBJ1-1; D remains ambiguous. The ends were cut back, 6 bases at V and 1 base at J, with 18 bases in the middle. This CDR3 is 16 amino acids long. CDR1 is SNHLY, CDR2 FYNNEI, per germline. CDR3 coding DNA: TGTGCCAGCAGGCCGACGGCCCCCCTGGGGAACACTGAAGCTTTCCTT. This codes for CASRPTAPLGNTEAFL.

The chain joins TRBV7-6 to TRBJ2-2; D remains ambiguous. Per germline, CDR1 SGHVS and CDR2 FNYEAQ. V gave up 2 bases and J gave up 4 bases, with 20 bases separating them. This CDR3 is built from 18 residues. CDR3 sequence: CASSLRKARGLSTGELFF. DNA of the CDR3: TGTGCCAGCAGCTTACGAAAGGCCAGAGGCCTGAGCACCGGGGAGCTGTTTTTT.

This sequence joins TRBV6-2 or TRBV6-3 and TRBJ1-1; no definite D call. Germline assignment: CDR1 MNHEY and CDR2 SVGEGT. V lost 3 bases and J 6 bases, leaving 11 bases between the germline ends. The CDR3 extends over 13 amino acids. The CDR3 sequence is CASSYWPPPEAFF. The CDR3 bases are TGTGCCAGCAGTTATTGGCCCCCGCCTGAAGCTTTCTTT.

The genes are TRBV6-5 and TRBJ2-3; TRBD2 matches 12 bases. This CDR3 has 16 residues. Germline CDR1 reads MNHEY; CDR2 reads SVGAGI. The junction had 7 bases not matched to a gene; V was cut back by 2 bases and J by 7 bases. CDR3 sequence (DNA): TGTGCCAGCAGTTACCTAGGACTAGCGGGATCATATACGCAGTATTTT. Translating gives CASSYLGLAGSYTQYF.

This clonotype was detected ten times or more. The chain combines TRBV6-1 with TRBJ1-2; D gene ambiguous. Germline CDR1 and CDR2: MNHNS and SASEGT. The CDR3 loop spans 13 amino acids. The germline V and J ends were trimmed by 5 bases and 4 bases, with 11 bases remaining between them. As DNA, the CDR3 is TGTGCCAGCAGTCGTACAGACTCCTATGGCTACACCTTC. The encoded protein is CASSRTDSYGYTF.

This clonotype occurred a few times. The V call is TRBV7-9, the J call TRBJ1-1, with TRBD1 matching over 8 bases. This CDR3 is 16 amino acids long. Trimming at V came to 4 bases and at J to 5 bases, leaving 12 bases not matched to a gene. The germline gives CDR1 SEHNR, CDR2 FQNEAQ (reference sequence). The CDR3 nucleotides read TGTGCCAGCAGCTACCCGCAGACAGGGGCCGAAACTGAAGCTTTCTTT. Amino acids: CASSYPQTGAETEAFF.

This clonotype was found a few times. This chain connects TRBV7-2 to TRBJ2-2, with TRBD2 as a possible D gene (6 bases). V was pared by 1 base and J by 0 bases, with 12 bases between. Germline CDR1 reads SGHTA; CDR2 reads FQGNSA. The CDR3 has 17 amino acids. The CDR3 loop is CASSLGGLLANTGELFF. In DNA, the CDR3 is TGTGCCAGCAGCTTAGGGGGACTGCTGGCGAACACCGGGGAGCTGTTTTTT.